The clone carrying this T cell receptor (beta chain) was seen repeatedly, ten times or more. Its cognate antigen is unknown. This record comes from a study of T cell repertoires in cytomegalovirus infection. The CDR3 consists of 14 residues. Germline CDR1 SGHTA, CDR2 FQGNSA. The germline V and J ends were trimmed by 7 bases and 3 bases, with 10 bases remaining between them. TCRdb passed the reads through MiXCR, listing each CDR3 protein once. The sample gives around 260,000 distinct CDR3 sequences, about 25% of which show up once; approximately 13% is in the top ten. Study-wide results and caveats: HLA-C-restricted CMV clonotypes gave the most frequent clonotype in two of eight donors.

The chain uses TRBV7-2 and TRBJ2-6; no reliable D call. The sequence was collected from a human donor in good health (CMV status not recorded). Some clones in this sample may be carry-over from other donors' samples. Sequencing was done on a sample of PBMCs. The CDR3 sequence is CASMMRSGANVLTF. The CDR3 nucleotides read TGTGCCAGCATGATGAGGAGTGGGGCCAACGTCCTGACTTTC.